Below are 11 T cell receptor beta chains sequenced from a single sample in a study of T cell responses to AZD1222 COVID-19 vaccine (dated by TCRdb to the early 2020s). The library was built by means of the immunoSEQ multiplex PCR assay. TCRdb took this table from immuneACCESS and kept in-frame rearrangements with V and J called. Such tables lack part of the clones; where checked against another copy, unresolved V genes explain under half of the gap, and the rest is unexplained. This sample lists 160,000 or so clones; less than 90% were detected once. Clones ranked in the top ten supply 5.5% to 8% of the sample. The time point label on this specimen signifies: sample from adult after SARS-CoV-2 infection, after symptom onset. Specimen: peripheral blood, collected after recovery from COVID-19. These receptors were obtained from an adult who had recovered from COVID-19.

This clone appeared a single time. The chain recombines TRBV24-1 with TRBJ2-1; 10 bases are shared with TRBD2. This CDR3 has 16 residues. Germline V gene data show CDR1 as KGHDR and CDR2 as SFDVKD. V shed 6 bases, J shed 1 base, and the junction held 5 bases outside the gene matches. The CDR3 nucleotides read TGTGCCACCAGTCAAGTTAGCGGGGGGTCCTACAATGAGCAGTTCTTC. Its protein product is CATSQVSGGSYNEQFF.

The V gene is TRBV4-2, the J gene TRBJ2-1; no clear D. Trimming took 0 bases from V and 0 from J, leaving 12 bases between them. The V gene's germline CDR1 is LGHNA and CDR2 YNFKEQ. The CDR3 sequence is 17 residues long. The CDR3 spells CASSQDHNLPSYNEQFF. CDR3 coding DNA: TGTGCCAGCAGCCAAGATCATAACCTACCCTCCTACAATGAGCAGTTCTTC.

V is TRBV27 and J is TRBJ1-1; tentative D call: TRBD1 (6 bases). V was shortened by 6 bases and J by 6 bases, with 20 bases between the two germline ends. The CDR3 runs to 15 residues. Germline-derived CDR1 and CDR2 are MNHEY and SMNVEV (reference sequence). CDR3 nucleotides: TGTGCCAGCAGCCCCTTTGGCAGGGGTACGGCTGAAGCTTTCTTT. This gives the protein CASSPFGRGTAEAFF.

The genes are TRBV29-1 and TRBJ1-5; weak D call: TRBD1 (5 bases). Deletions cut 3 bases from V and 2 bases from J, with 8 bases between. The V gene's germline CDR1 is SQVTM and CDR2 ANQGSEA. The CDR3 is made up of 13 amino acids. Written as DNA, the CDR3 is TGCAGCGTTGACCTGGGGCGCAATCAGCCCCAGCATTTT. Amino acid sequence: CSVDLGRNQPQHF.

This chain uses TRBV9 with TRBJ2-7, with D perhaps given as TRBD1 or TRBD2 (5 bases each). The V gene lost 3 bases and the J gene lost 1 base, with 14 bases spanning the gap. From germline, CDR1 is SGDLS and CDR2 YYNGEE. The CDR3 has 15 amino acids. The CDR3 DNA reads TGTGCCAGCAGCGAGGGGATTGGACTGTCCTACGAGCAGTACTTC. Protein: CASSEGIGLSYEQYF.

The CDR3 DNA reads TGCGCCAGCAGCCAAGACCAGAGCACAGATACGCAGTATTTT. This sequence encodes CASSQDQSTDTQYF. The V call is TRBV4-1, the J call TRBJ2-3, with no clear D. Trimming removed 0 bases from V and 0 bases from J, with 4 bases in between. The CDR3 contains 14 residues. Germline CDR1 is MGHRA and CDR2 is YSYEKL.

The chain has TRBV19 and TRBJ1-1; 7 bases map to TRBD1. J gave up 0 bases and V 7 bases, and 14 bases lay outside the gene matches. CDR1 is LNHDA and CDR2 is SQIVND in the germline V gene (reference sequence). The CDR3 runs 17 residues. The CDR3 sequence is CASMTRGSGGVNTEAFF. CDR3 sequence (DNA): TGTGCCAGTATGACGAGGGGATCAGGGGGGGTGAACACTGAAGCTTTCTTT.

The gene calls are TRBV10-2 and TRBJ1-6; the D gene is possibly TRBD1 (5 bases). V lost 0 bases to trimming and J lost 8 bases, with 17 bases between them. This CDR3 is built from 17 residues. CDR1 and CDR2 from the germline V gene are WSHSY and SAAADI. CDR3 sequence reads: CASSESGQGGLYSPLHF. The CDR3, as DNA: TGCGCCAGCAGTGAGTCGGGCCAGGGTGGACTATATTCACCCCTCCACTTT.

The chain links TRBV4-1 to TRBJ1-5; 9 bases are a match to TRBD1. This CDR3 is built from 15 residues. Germline-derived CDR1 and CDR2 are MGHRA and YSYEKL. V shed 2 bases, J shed 5 bases, and the junction held 4 bases outside the gene matches. As DNA, the CDR3 is TGCGCCAGCAGCCAAACTGGACAGGGGCATCAGCCCCAGCATTTT. Translation gives CASSQTGQGHQPQHF.

This clone was seen just once. This chain uses TRBV24-1 with TRBJ2-1; D unresolved. V was pared by 4 bases and J by 10 bases, with 13 bases between. The CDR3 length is 13 residues. Germline lookup yields CDR1 KGHDR and CDR2 SFDVKD. This CDR3 is CATSDSLITEQFF. The CDR3 nucleotides read TGTGCCACCAGTGACTCCCTAATTACGGAGCAGTTCTTC.

This clone was recorded once. The rearrangement joins TRBV9 to TRBJ2-3; 12 nucleotides match TRBD1. The germline gives CDR1 SGDLS, CDR2 YYNGEE. V lost 4 bases, J lost 9 bases, and 18 bases stayed unmatched. The CDR3 consists of 18 residues. The CDR3 DNA reads as TGTGCCAGCAGCCTGGCGGGGACAGGGGGCGCGGGCACAGCCACGCAGTATTTT. Translating it yields CASSLAGTGGAGTATQYF.